This T cell receptor beta chain was documented in a study of shared clonotypes between healthy human individuals. Study-level information: Per-donor plates numbered three CD4 naive, three CD4 memory, two CD8 naive and one CD8 memory.

Germline V gene lookup returns CDR1 MDHEN and CDR2 SYDVKM. The CDR3 consists of 14 residues. Trimming took 2 bases from V and 3 from J, leaving 11 bases between them. Notes on the study in general: Specimens sampled were limited to blood, with tissue repertoires likely differing. Genetic and exposure-history diversity was limited by the small donor number.

Recent vaccinations or acute infections were absent in the healthy HIV-negative adult donors. The protocol was immunoSEQ multiplex PCR, while the TCRdb copy is restricted to in-frame clones and leaves out a portion. The sample carries 200,000 to 250,000 clones, under 80% recorded once. The sample holds a few counts of this clone. Its antigen is currently unknown. The chain couples TRBV28 to TRBJ2-7, with D uncertain. The sequenced material came from memory CD4+ T cells sorted from blood. The subset was: CD45RA-negative fraction. This sequence originates from a man aged 25 to 45 in good health. CDR3 protein: CASSLIRKLYEQYF. The CDR3 nucleotides are TGTGCCAGCAGTTTAATTCGGAAACTCTACGAGCAGTACTTC.